The T cell receptor beta chain under discussion was sequenced for a study of PD-1 blockade in classical Hodgkin lymphoma. Study conclusions and caveats: Baseline TCR diversity was reportedly lower in newly diagnosed patients than in healthy donors. It was reported as lower still in relapsed/refractory patients. Factors driving the repertoire differences, possibly disease activity or prior therapy, remain undefined.

Time point here: newly diagnosed, previously untreated cHL patient sample. Thawed PBMCs were the source of CD4+ T cells, purified by magnetic negative selection. A comparison was provided by newly diagnosed, untreated classical Hodgkin lymphoma PBMCs. Data came from immunoSEQ multiplex PCR; TCRdb stores just in-frame clones and leaves some out. The sample carries around 21,000 clones, 90% recorded once. The CDR3 is 13 residues long. Trimming took 4 bases from V and 3 from J, leaving 10 bases between them. Germline V lookup: CDR1 SGHRS, CDR2 YFSETQ. Turning to this clone: Its antigen is undetermined.

The chain employs TRBV5-1 and TRBJ1-1; the D is unclear. Sequencing was performed on CD4+ T cells from blood. The TCR sequence derives from a human donor with classical Hodgkin lymphoma. The CDR3 loop reads CASSPVGYTEAFF. CDR3 DNA sequence: TGCGCCAGCAGCCCCGTGGGCTACACTGAAGCTTTCTTT.